The T cell receptor beta chain under discussion was sequenced for a study of neoadjuvant nivolumab and ipilimumab in lung cancer. The wider study: The combination arm added day-1 ipilimumab 1 mg/kg to nivolumab 3 mg/kg on days 1, 15, 29.

TCRdb keeps only in-frame clones here, not all; method: immunoSEQ multiplex PCR. This table holds more than 3,000 clones, 88% found once. On this clone itself: The target antigen is unknown.

The CDR3 contains 15 residues. From germline, CDR1 is LNHDA and CDR2 SQIVND (reference sequence). V lost 10 bases to trimming and J lost 2 bases, with 15 bases between them. Whole-study results and caveats: From pretherapy to surgery, tumor richness and clonality rose with dual therapy. Resected tumors had greater TCR richness and clonality than uninvolved lung. Only a small number of samples underwent TCR sequencing.

The sequencing used tumor tissue, collected after neoadjuvant nivolumab, alone or with ipilimumab, at or shortly before surgery. The chain carries TRBV19 and TRBJ2-6; D is unclear. The TCR sequence derives from an adult with non-small cell lung cancer. The chain's CDR3 is CATSQVQAGANVLTF. CDR3 DNA sequence: TGTGCCACGAGCCAGGTTCAGGCTGGGGCCAACGTCCTGACTTTC.